These T cell receptor beta chains were read from a single sample in a study of shared clonotypes between healthy human individuals. The repertoire was sequenced with immunoSEQ multiplex PCR; TCRdb's copy has only in-frame clones and lacks some. The sample has over a million clones; more than 95% are singletons. Specimen: naive CD4+ T cells sorted from blood. The receptors shown here come from a man aged 25-45 years in good health. Both conserved end residues are part of each CDR3. Each record gives: J gene, clone size, D gene, V gene, CDR3 length, CDR3 protein, CDR3 DNA. The D gene is left open where the match is weak. Clone sizes are given selectively: once, few, many, or a class where the clone is expanded.

TRBJ2-3,few,-,TRBV9,12,CASSLRTDTQYF,TGTGCCAGCAGCCTCCGCACAGATACGCAGTATTTT
TRBJ2-1,-,-,TRBV18,13,CASSPRARDEQFF,TGTGCCAGCTCACCAAGGGCACGTGATGAGCAGTTCTTC
TRBJ2-1,-,-,TRBV6-5,15,CASSLAVSSYNEQFF,TGTGCCAGCAGTTTAGCGGTCAGCTCCTACAATGAGCAGTTCTTC
TRBJ2-7,-,-,TRBV28,14,CASSFPTGRYEQYF,TGTGCCAGCAGTTTTCCCACAGGACGCTACGAGCAGTACTTC
TRBJ2-1,-,-,TRBV29-1,14,CSVDKGSSYNEQFF,TGCAGCGTTGATAAGGGGAGCTCCTACAATGAGCAGTTCTTC
TRBJ2-1,once,-,TRBV6-1,14,CASAYIQGNNEQFF,TGTGCCAGCGCCTATATACAGGGAAACAATGAGCAGTTCTTC
TRBJ1-1,-,-,TRBV7-9,15,CASSLGRVSNTEAFF,TGTGCCAGCAGTCTTGGAAGGGTATCGAACACTGAAGCTTTCTTT
TRBJ2-7,-,TRBD2,TRBV25-1,14,CASSAGLAAREQYF,TGTGCCAGCAGCGCTGGACTAGCAGCTCGCGAGCAGTACTTC
TRBJ2-7,-,-,TRBV9,14,CASSSGTLDYEQYF,TGTGCCAGCAGCTCCGGGACTTTAGACTACGAGCAGTACTTC
TRBJ2-7,-,TRBD2,TRBV18,16,CASSPNAPSGIYEQYF,TGTGCCAGCTCACCCAACGCACCTAGCGGAATCTACGAGCAGTACTTC
TRBJ2-1,-,-,TRBV19,16,CASSIRSFSFNNEQFF,TGTGCCAGTAGTATACGCAGCTTTTCTTTCAACAATGAGCAGTTCTTC
TRBJ2-1,-,-,TRBV6-1,14,CASSEVANYNEQFF,TGTGCCAGCAGTGAAGTGGCTAACTACAATGAGCAGTTCTTC
TRBJ2-1,-,TRBD2,TRBV11-2,16,CASSLAGLAGDNEQFF,TGTGCCAGCAGCTTAGCGGGACTAGCGGGAGATAATGAGCAGTTCTTC
TRBJ2-2,-,-,TRBV5-1,15,CASSLAQGNTGELFF,TGCGCCAGCAGCTTGGCACAGGGGAACACCGGGGAGCTGTTTTTT
TRBJ2-7,-,TRBD1,TRBV5-8,16,CASSLSSLSRGTEQYF,TGTGCCAGCAGCTTGTCCTCGCTTTCCAGGGGGACCGAGCAGTACTTC
TRBJ2-7,-,TRBD1,TRBV6-1,14,CATVRDRATYEQYF,TGTGCCACCGTCCGGGACAGGGCTACCTACGAGCAGTACTTC
TRBJ2-5,once,-,TRBV11-2,14,CASSLGLGEETQYF,TGTGCCAGCAGCTTAGGTTTGGGTGAGGAGACCCAGTACTTC
TRBJ2-2,-,-,TRBV27,10,CADRTGELFF,TGTGCCGATCGTACCGGGGAGCTGTTTTTT
TRBJ2-5,-,TRBD1,TRBV11-3,17,CASSLEPGQGARETQYF,TGTGCCAGCAGCTTAGAGCCGGGACAGGGGGCTCGGGAGACCCAGTACTTC
TRBJ2-2,-,TRBD2,TRBV7-9,17,CASSPRPKLAALGELFF,TGTGCCAGCAGCCCCAGGCCCAAACTAGCGGCCCTCGGGGAGCTGTTTTTT
TRBJ2-5,-,TRBD1,TRBV29-1,13,CSVRQGLQETQYF,TGCAGCGTCCGACAGGGGTTACAAGAGACCCAGTACTTC
TRBJ2-2,-,-,TRBV25-1,16,CASSDTEAPGTGELFF,TGTGCCAGCAGTGATACCGAAGCCCCCGGAACCGGGGAGCTGTTTTTT
TRBJ2-7,-,TRBD1,TRBV5-1,13,CASKVTGAYEQYF,TGCGCCAGCAAAGTTACAGGGGCCTACGAGCAGTACTTC
TRBJ2-3,-,-,TRBV10-3,15,CAIGTASSSTDTQYF,TGTGCCATTGGTACAGCCTCATCATCCACAGATACGCAGTATTTT
TRBJ2-5,-,TRBD1,TRBV2,15,CASSGTGLGGETQYF,TGTGCCAGCAGTGGGACAGGGCTCGGAGGAGAGACCCAGTACTTC
TRBJ2-3,-,TRBD2,TRBV7-2,15,CASSSRLAGADTQYF,TGTGCCAGCAGCTCGAGACTAGCGGGAGCAGATACGCAGTATTTT
TRBJ2-5,-,-,TRBV2,11,CASNLQETQYF,TGTGCCAGCAATCTACAAGAGACCCAGTACTTC
TRBJ2-5,-,TRBD2,TRBV2,16,CASSFERESQGGTQYF,TGTGCCAGCAGCTTTGAGCGGGAGTCCCAAGGGGGGACCCAGTACTTC
TRBJ1-3,few,-,TRBV6-1,13,CASSGSSGNTIYF,TGTGCCAGCAGTGGGAGTTCTGGAAACACCATATATTTT
TRBJ2-1,-,-,TRBV19,15,CASSTYTVSYNEQFF,TGTGCCAGTAGTACCTATACGGTCTCCTACAATGAGCAGTTCTTC
TRBJ1-5,-,-,TRBV30,15,CAWSVAGASNQPQHF,TGTGCCTGGAGTGTAGCGGGGGCGAGCAATCAGCCCCAGCATTTT
TRBJ2-1,-,TRBD2,TRBV10-3,18,CAISESTRLAGEYNEQFF,TGTGCCATCAGTGAGTCGACGAGATTAGCGGGGGAGTACAATGAGCAGTTCTTC
TRBJ1-5,-,TRBD1,TRBV28,16,CASSLMLGQGNQPQHF,TGTGCCAGCAGTTTAATGTTGGGACAGGGAAATCAGCCCCAGCATTTT
TRBJ1-5,-,TRBD1,TRBV28,15,CASSQIRGRGQPQHF,TGTGCCAGCAGTCAGATCAGGGGGCGCGGACAGCCCCAGCATTTT
TRBJ2-3,-,TRBD2,TRBV19,16,CASSATSGSGPDTQYF,TGTGCCAGTAGTGCAACTAGCGGGAGCGGGCCAGATACGCAGTATTTT
TRBJ1-2,-,-,TRBV16,15,CASSQSPVANYGYTF,TGTGCCAGCAGCCAATCTCCAGTAGCTAACTATGGCTACACCTTC
TRBJ2-7,-,-,TRBV5-1,16,CASSLGFGTGIYEQYF,TGCGCCAGCAGCTTGGGTTTCGGGACTGGAATTTACGAGCAGTACTTC
TRBJ1-1,-,-,TRBV7-3,15,CASSLNPGGGTEAFF,TGTGCCAGCAGCTTAAACCCGGGGGGCGGCACTGAAGCTTTCTTT
TRBJ2-2,-,-,TRBV5-4,15,CASYPLQGFTGELFF,TGTGCCAGCTACCCGCTTCAGGGTTTCACCGGGGAGCTGTTTTTT
TRBJ2-7,-,-,TRBV18,17,CASSPLQPKAPRGEQYF,TGTGCCAGCTCACCACTTCAACCAAAGGCCCCGCGGGGCGAGCAGTACTTC
TRBJ2-1,-,TRBD2,TRBV5-1,17,CASSLGLAGGSYNEQFF,TGCGCCAGCAGCCTGGGCCTAGCGGGAGGCTCCTACAATGAGCAGTTCTTC
TRBJ2-1,-,-,TRBV6-6,16,CASSYEGNIPYNEQFF,TGTGCCAGCAGTTACGAGGGAAACATCCCTTACAATGAGCAGTTCTTC
TRBJ2-1,-,TRBD2,TRBV19,17,CASSIGPGAGVSNEQFF,TGTGCCAGTAGTATAGGGCCCGGGGCGGGAGTCAGTAATGAGCAGTTCTTC
TRBJ2-3,-,-,TRBV5-1,15,CASSNMGDGTDTQYF,TGCGCCAGCAGCAATATGGGGGACGGCACAGATACGCAGTATTTT
TRBJ2-2,-,-,TRBV11-3,14,CASSSGQNTGELFF,TGTGCCAGCAGCTCGGGACAGAACACCGGGGAGCTGTTTTTT
TRBJ2-3,-,TRBD2,TRBV10-3,15,CAINPSSGISDTQYF,TGTGCCATCAACCCCTCTAGCGGAATCTCAGATACGCAGTATTTT
TRBJ1-1,-,-,TRBV29-1,13,CSVCGAQWTEAFF,TGCAGCGTCTGCGGGGCGCAGTGGACTGAAGCTTTCTTT
TRBJ2-7,-,TRBD2,TRBV6-1,13,CASSEGRGVEQYF,TGTGCCAGCAGTGAAGGGCGGGGGGTTGAGCAGTACTTC